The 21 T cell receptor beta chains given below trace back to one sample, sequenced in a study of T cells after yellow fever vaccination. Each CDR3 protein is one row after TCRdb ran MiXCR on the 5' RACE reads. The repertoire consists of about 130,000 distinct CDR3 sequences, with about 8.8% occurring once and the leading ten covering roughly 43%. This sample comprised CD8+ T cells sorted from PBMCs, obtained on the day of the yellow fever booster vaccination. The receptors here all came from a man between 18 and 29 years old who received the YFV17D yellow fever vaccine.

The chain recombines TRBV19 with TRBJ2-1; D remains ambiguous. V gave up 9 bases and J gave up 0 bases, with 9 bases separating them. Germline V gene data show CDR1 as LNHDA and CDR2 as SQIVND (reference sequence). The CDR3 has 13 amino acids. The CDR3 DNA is TGTGCCAGCGCACACAGCTCCTACAATGAGCAGTTCTTC. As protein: CASAHSSYNEQFF.

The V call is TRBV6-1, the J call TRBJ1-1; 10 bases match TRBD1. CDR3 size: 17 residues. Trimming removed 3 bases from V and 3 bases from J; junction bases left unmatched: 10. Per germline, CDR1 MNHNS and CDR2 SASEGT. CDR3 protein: CASSDPIRQGAYTEAFF. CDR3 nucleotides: TGTGCCAGCAGTGATCCGATACGACAGGGGGCTTACACTGAAGCTTTCTTT.

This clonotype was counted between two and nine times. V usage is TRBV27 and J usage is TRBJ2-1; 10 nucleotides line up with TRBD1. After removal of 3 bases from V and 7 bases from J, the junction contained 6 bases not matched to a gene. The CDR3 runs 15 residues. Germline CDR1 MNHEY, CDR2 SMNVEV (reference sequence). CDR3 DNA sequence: TGTGCCAGCAGTTTCTGGGACAGGGGAGAAAATGAGCAGTTCTTC. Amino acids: CASSFWDRGENEQFF.

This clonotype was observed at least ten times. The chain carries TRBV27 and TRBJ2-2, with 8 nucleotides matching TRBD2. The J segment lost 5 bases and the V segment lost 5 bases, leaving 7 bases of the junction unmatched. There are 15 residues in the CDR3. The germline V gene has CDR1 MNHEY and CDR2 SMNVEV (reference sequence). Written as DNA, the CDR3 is TGTGCCAGCAGTCCGGGACTAGTTGGAACCGGGGAGCTGTTTTTT. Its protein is CASSPGLVGTGELFF.

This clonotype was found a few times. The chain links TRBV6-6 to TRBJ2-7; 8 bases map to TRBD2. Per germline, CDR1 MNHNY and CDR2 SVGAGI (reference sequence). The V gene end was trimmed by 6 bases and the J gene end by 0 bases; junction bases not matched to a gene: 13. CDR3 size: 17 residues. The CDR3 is CASRETVDSGASYEQYF. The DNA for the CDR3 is TGTGCCAGCAGAGAAACCGTGGATAGCGGGGCCTCCTACGAGCAGTACTTC.

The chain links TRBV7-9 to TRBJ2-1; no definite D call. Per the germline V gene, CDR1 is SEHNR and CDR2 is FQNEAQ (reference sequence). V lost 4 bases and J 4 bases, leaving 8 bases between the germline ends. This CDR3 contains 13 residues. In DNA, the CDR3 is TGTGCCAGCAGCTCCCCCTGGTACAATGAGCAGTTCTTC. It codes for CASSSPWYNEQFF.

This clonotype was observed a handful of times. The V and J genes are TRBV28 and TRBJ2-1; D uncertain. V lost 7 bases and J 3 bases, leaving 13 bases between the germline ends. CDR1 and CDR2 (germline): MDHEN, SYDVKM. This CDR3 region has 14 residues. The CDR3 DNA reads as TGTGCCAGCACCCCAGTGACAAGCTACAATGAGCAGTTCTTC. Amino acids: CASTPVTSYNEQFF.

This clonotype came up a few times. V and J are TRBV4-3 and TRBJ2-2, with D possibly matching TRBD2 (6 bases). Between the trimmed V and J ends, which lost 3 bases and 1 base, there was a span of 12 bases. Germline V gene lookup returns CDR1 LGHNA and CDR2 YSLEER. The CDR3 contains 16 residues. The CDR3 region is CASSQVAEWNTGELFF. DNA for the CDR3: TGCGCCAGCAGCCAGGTAGCGGAGTGGAACACCGGGGAGCTGTTTTTT.

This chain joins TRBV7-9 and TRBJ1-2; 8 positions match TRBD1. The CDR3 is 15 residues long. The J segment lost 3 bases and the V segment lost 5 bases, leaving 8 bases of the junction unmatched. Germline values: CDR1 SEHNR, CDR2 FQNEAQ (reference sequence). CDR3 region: CASSPRQGRDYGYTF. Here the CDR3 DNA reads TGTGCCAGCAGCCCCCGACAGGGGAGAGACTATGGCTACACCTTC.

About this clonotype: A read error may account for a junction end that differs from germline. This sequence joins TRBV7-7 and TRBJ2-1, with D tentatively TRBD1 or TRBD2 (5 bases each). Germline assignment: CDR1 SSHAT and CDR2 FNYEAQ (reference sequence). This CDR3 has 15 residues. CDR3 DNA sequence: TGTGCTAGCAGCTTAAGGCCGACGGGGCCAAATGAGCAGTTCTTC. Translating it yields CASSLRPTGPNEQFF.

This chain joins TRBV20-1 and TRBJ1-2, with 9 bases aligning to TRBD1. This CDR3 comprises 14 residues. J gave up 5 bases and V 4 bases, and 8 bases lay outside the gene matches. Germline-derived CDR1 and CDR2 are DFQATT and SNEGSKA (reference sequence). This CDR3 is CSATRDREGYGYTF. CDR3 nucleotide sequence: TGCAGTGCTACCCGGGACAGGGAAGGGTATGGCTACACCTTC.

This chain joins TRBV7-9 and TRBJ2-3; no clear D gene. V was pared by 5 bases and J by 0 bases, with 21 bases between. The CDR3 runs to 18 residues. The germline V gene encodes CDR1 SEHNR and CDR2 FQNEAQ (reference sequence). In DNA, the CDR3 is TGTGCCAGCAGCCTAATGCCCGGGTTCAACCCTAGCACAGATACGCAGTATTTT. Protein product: CASSLMPGFNPSTDTQYF.

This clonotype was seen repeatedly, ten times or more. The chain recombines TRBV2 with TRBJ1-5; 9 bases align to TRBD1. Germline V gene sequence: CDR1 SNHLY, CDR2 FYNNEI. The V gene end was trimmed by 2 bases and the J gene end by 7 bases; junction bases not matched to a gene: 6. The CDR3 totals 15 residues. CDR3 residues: CASSERTGEGQPQHF. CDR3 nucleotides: TGTGCCAGCAGTGAACGGACAGGGGAAGGACAGCCCCAGCATTTT.

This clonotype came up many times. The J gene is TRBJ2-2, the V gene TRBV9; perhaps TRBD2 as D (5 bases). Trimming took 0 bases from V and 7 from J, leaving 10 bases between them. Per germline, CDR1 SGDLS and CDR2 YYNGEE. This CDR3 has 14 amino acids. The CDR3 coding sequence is TGTGCCAGCAGCGTAGCTTACCGGGGCGGGGAGCTGTTTTTT. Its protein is CASSVAYRGGELFF.

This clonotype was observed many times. This CDR3 reads CASSSGHRVEAFF. The CDR3, as DNA: TGTGCCAGCAGTTCCGGTCACAGGGTTGAAGCTTTCTTT. The chain has TRBV6-2 or TRBV6-3 and TRBJ1-1; weak D call: TRBD1 (6 bases). The germline V gene encodes CDR1 MNHEY and CDR2 SVGEGT. This CDR3 region has 13 residues. V was shortened by 4 bases and J by 7 bases, with 13 bases between the two germline ends.

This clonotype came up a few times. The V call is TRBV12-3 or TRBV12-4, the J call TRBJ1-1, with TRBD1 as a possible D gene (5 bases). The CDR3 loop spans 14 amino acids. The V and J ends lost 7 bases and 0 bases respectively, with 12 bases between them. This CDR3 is CASTPGTVNTEAFF. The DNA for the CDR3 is TGTGCCAGCACCCCCGGGACGGTGAACACTGAAGCTTTCTTT.

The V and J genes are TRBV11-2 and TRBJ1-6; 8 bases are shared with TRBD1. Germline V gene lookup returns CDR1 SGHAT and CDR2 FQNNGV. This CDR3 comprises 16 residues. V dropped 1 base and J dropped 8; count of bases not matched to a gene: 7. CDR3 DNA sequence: TGTGCCAGCAGCTTAGGGAGAGACAGGGGCGATTCACCCCTCCACTTT. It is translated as CASSLGRDRGDSPLHF. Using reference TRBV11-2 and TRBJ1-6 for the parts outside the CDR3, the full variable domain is EAGVAQSPRYKIIEKRQSVAFWCNPISGHATLYWYQQILGQGPKLLIQFQNNGVVDDSQLPKDRFSAERLKGVDSTLKIQPAKLEDSAVYLCASSLGRDRGDSPLHFGNGTRLTVT.

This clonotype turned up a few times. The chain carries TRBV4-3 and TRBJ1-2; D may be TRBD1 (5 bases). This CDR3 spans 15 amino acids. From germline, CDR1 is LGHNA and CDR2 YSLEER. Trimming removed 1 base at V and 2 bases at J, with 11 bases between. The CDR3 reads CASSQVGGVNYGYTF. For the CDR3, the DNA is TGCGCCAGCAGCCAAGTCGGAGGGGTGAACTATGGCTACACCTTC.

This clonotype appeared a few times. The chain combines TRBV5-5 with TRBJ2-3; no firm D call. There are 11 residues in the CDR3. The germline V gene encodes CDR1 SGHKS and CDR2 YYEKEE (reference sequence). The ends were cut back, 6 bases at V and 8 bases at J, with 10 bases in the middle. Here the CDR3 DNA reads TGTGCCAGCATAACCCCCGGTACGCAGTATTTT. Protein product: CASITPGTQYF.

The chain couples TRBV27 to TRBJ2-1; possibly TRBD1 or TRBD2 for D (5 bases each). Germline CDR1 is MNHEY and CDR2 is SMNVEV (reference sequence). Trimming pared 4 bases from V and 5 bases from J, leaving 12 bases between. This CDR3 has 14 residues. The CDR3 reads CASSSSGAHNEQFF. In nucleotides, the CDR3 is TGTGCCAGCAGTTCATCCGGGGCCCACAATGAGCAGTTCTTC.

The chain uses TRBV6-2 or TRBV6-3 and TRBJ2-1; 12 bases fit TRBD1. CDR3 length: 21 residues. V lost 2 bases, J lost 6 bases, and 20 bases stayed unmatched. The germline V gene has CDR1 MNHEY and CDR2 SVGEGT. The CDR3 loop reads CASSYPGTGGLALAGANEQFF. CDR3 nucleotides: TGTGCCAGCAGTTACCCCGGGACAGGGGGCCTGGCGCTAGCGGGGGCCAATGAGCAGTTCTTC.